The 20 T cell receptor beta chains reported below all come from one sample, sequenced in a study of spatial heterogeneity in lung cancer. Time point specified: sample taken at primary tumor resection. TCRdb redid the calling of the 5' RACE reads with MiXCR, one entry per CDR3 protein. In the table there are more than 30,000 distinct CDR3 sequences, around 5.2% of which are singletons. The sequenced sample was PBMCs, obtained at surgery. These receptors came from a female donor with early-stage non-small cell lung cancer.

This clonotype has a count of ten or more. This chain links TRBV28 with TRBJ2-1; TRBD1 matches at 10 bases. Germline loops: CDR1 MDHEN, CDR2 SYDVKM. The CDR3 loop spans 17 amino acids. Germline trimming cut 6 bases from V and 8 bases from J; bases unmatched to any gene: 16. The CDR3 coding sequence is TGTGCCAGCAGCTATTTTTGGGGGGACAGGGGTACGGATGAGCAGTTCTTC. This sequence encodes CASSYFWGDRGTDEQFF.

This clonotype came up many times. The J gene is TRBJ2-7, the V gene TRBV12-3 or TRBV12-4; D gene uncertain. V lost 8 bases and J 6 bases, leaving 17 bases between the germline ends. The CDR3 is made up of 13 amino acids. Written as DNA, the CDR3 is TGTGCCAGCCGGTACGGGCGGTCGGGCGAGCAGTACTTC. Its translation: CASRYGRSGEQYF.

In this sample, this clonotype turned up a few times. This sequence joins TRBV30 and TRBJ2-7; perhaps TRBD1 as D (5 bases). This CDR3 is 12 amino acids long. Looked up from germline, CDR1 is GTSNPN and CDR2 is SVGIG (reference sequence). The germline V and J ends were trimmed by 2 bases and 5 bases, with 10 bases remaining between them. CDR3 amino acids: CAWSQGFDEQYF. The CDR3 nucleotides are TGTGCCTGGAGTCAGGGTTTCGACGAGCAGTACTTC.

The table lists this clonotype with many counts. CDR3 loop: CASSLKGGGLTDTQYF. The CDR3 nucleotides read TGCGCCAGCAGCTTGAAGGGCGGGGGCCTCACAGATACGCAGTATTTT. The V call is TRBV5-1, the J call TRBJ2-3, with D tentatively TRBD2 (7 bases). The CDR3 spans 16 residues. Germline V lookup: CDR1 SGHRS, CDR2 YFSETQ. V lost 1 base to trimming and J lost 2 bases, with 14 bases between them.

V is TRBV12-3 or TRBV12-4 and J is TRBJ1-3; no clear D gene. Trimming removed 4 bases from V and 3 bases from J, with 13 bases in between. The CDR3 has 15 residues. CDR3 in DNA: TGTGCCAGCAGTTCCCGAAGGGTATATGGAAACACCATATATTTT. Translating gives CASSSRRVYGNTIYF.

In its sample, this clonotype was seen many times. The V and J genes are TRBV10-3 and TRBJ2-3; 14 nucleotides agree with TRBD2. This CDR3 has 19 residues. J was trimmed by 1 base and V by 8 bases; bases with no gene match: 14. Per the germline V gene, CDR1 is ENHRY and CDR2 is SYGVKD. The CDR3 protein is CAILHFGLAGGLGTDTQYF. DNA of the CDR3: TGTGCCATCCTTCATTTTGGACTAGCGGGGGGCCTGGGCACAGATACGCAGTATTTT.

This clonotype was counted many times. The chain couples TRBV20-1 to TRBJ1-2; 9 nucleotides agree with TRBD1. The germline V gene encodes CDR1 DFQATT and CDR2 SNEGSKA (reference sequence). This CDR3 region has 14 residues. Losses at the gene ends were 3 bases for V and 6 bases for J; bases not matched to a gene: 8. The DNA of the CDR3 is TGCAGTGCTAGTCCCGGGACAGGGACCGATGGCTACACCTTC. Encoded protein: CSASPGTGTDGYTF.

This clonotype was detected many times. The rearrangement joins TRBV11-2 to TRBJ1-1; D is undetermined. Deletions cut 4 bases from V and 4 bases from J, with 10 bases between. The CDR3 length is 13 residues. Per germline, CDR1 SGHAT and CDR2 FQNNGV. CDR3 protein: CASSSLASTEAFF. Here the CDR3 DNA reads TGTGCCAGCAGCTCCCTCGCTAGCACTGAAGCTTTCTTT.

This clonotype was counted many times. The rearrangement uses TRBV29-1 and TRBJ2-3, with TRBD2 identical over 13 bases. V lost 7 bases to trimming and J lost 3 bases; unmatched junction nucleotides: 13. CDR1 is SQVTM and CDR2 is ANQGSEA in the germline V gene. The CDR3 consists of 17 residues. This chain's CDR3 is CSACGGLAGPFTDTQYF. DNA of the CDR3: TGCAGCGCCTGTGGGGGACTAGCGGGGCCATTTACAGATACGCAGTATTTT.

The table lists this clonotype with many counts. The V gene is TRBV29-1, the J gene TRBJ2-1; the D gene is possibly TRBD2 (5 bases). Trimming removed 0 bases at V and 0 bases at J, with 12 bases between. Per the germline V gene, CDR1 is SQVTM and CDR2 is ANQGSEA. The CDR3 is 16 residues long. In nucleotides, the CDR3 is TGCAGCGTTGAAGAGTCCGCGGGCGTCTCCTACAATGAGCAGTTCTTC. Translated, it gives CSVEESAGVSYNEQFF.

This clonotype was recorded at least ten times. CDR3 DNA: TGTGCCAGCAGTTCGAGGGGATCCACAGATACGCAGTATTTT. This encodes CASSSRGSTDTQYF. The chain links TRBV12-3 or TRBV12-4 to TRBJ2-3, with D perhaps matching TRBD1 or TRBD2 (5 bases each). The CDR3 runs 14 residues. V was shortened by 4 bases and J by 2 bases, with 10 bases between the two germline ends.

Many counts were recorded for this clonotype. The chain is built from TRBV6-5 and TRBJ1-2; perhaps TRBD1 as D (6 bases). The CDR3 consists of 13 residues. With 2 bases removed from V and 6 bases from J, the gap between germline ends came to 10 bases. The germline CDR1 and CDR2 sequences are MNHEY and SVGAGI. The CDR3: CASSYLQGNGYTF. CDR3 sequence (DNA): TGTGCCAGCAGTTACCTCCAGGGGAATGGCTACACCTTC.

This clonotype was observed a handful of times. V usage is TRBV6-6 and J usage is TRBJ2-7; the match to TRBD2 covers 8 bases. The germline gives CDR1 MNHNY, CDR2 SVGAGI (reference sequence). V lost 5 bases and J lost 7; bases outside the gene matches: 16. This CDR3 comprises 16 residues. CDR3 in DNA: TGTGCCAGCAGTCCCGCAGCCGGACTAGCAGGCGGAGAGCAGTACTTC. This sequence encodes CASSPAAGLAGGEQYF.

This clonotype was observed many times. The chain links TRBV27 to TRBJ2-7; TRBD2 is a possible D gene (7 bases). Trimming took off 5 bases at V and 5 bases at J, with 13 bases between the two ends. CDR1 MNHEY and CDR2 SMNVEV come from the germline V gene (reference sequence). This CDR3 contains 13 residues. In DNA form, the CDR3 reads TGTGCCAGCAGTGGCGGGGGCCGGGACGAGCAGTACTTC. It encodes CASSGGGRDEQYF.

V is TRBV7-2 and J is TRBJ2-7; a weak D match, TRBD1 (5 bases). The CDR3 is made up of 12 amino acids. From germline, CDR1 is SGHTA and CDR2 FQGNSA. Between the trimmed V and J ends, which lost 3 bases and 6 bases, there was a span of 9 bases. The CDR3 region is CASSFRAREQYF. Written as DNA, the CDR3 is TGTGCCAGCAGCTTCAGGGCCCGCGAGCAGTACTTC.

The chain carries TRBV20-1 and TRBJ2-1; the D gene is possibly TRBD1 (6 bases). Trimming left V 6 bases short and J 4 bases short, with 10 bases between. Germline CDR1 and CDR2: DFQATT and SNEGSKA (reference sequence). The CDR3 runs to 12 residues. This chain's CDR3 is CSAATGYNEQFF. The CDR3, as DNA: TGCAGTGCCGCCACAGGGTACAATGAGCAGTTCTTC.

CDR3 coding DNA: TGTGCCAGCAGTGGACTAGCCGGGACAGGGGACGATGGCTACACCTTC. Translating it yields CASSGLAGTGDDGYTF. The chain uses TRBV25-1 and TRBJ1-2, with 10 bases aligning to TRBD1. CDR1 is MGHDK, CDR2 SYGVNS, per germline. V shed 4 bases and J 6 bases; nucleotides not matched to a gene: 11. The CDR3 covers 16 residues.

This clonotype showed up many times. The V call is TRBV5-1, the J call TRBJ2-3; D possibly corresponds to TRBD1 (6 bases). In germline, CDR1 is SGHRS, CDR2 YFSETQ. V was pared by 0 bases and J by 0 bases, with 14 bases between. This CDR3 has 17 amino acids. The CDR3 region is CASSLERTVLSTDTQYF. The CDR3 DNA follows: TGCGCCAGCAGCTTGGAGAGGACAGTCCTTAGCACAGATACGCAGTATTTT.

This clonotype was detected many times. The chain recombines TRBV20-1 with TRBJ2-3; D unresolved. This CDR3 region has 16 residues. Germline-derived CDR1 and CDR2 are DFQATT and SNEGSKA (reference sequence). Trimming took 0 bases from V and 7 from J, leaving 20 bases between them. Here the CDR3 reads CSARDHLAVTLYTQYF. In DNA, the CDR3 is TGCAGTGCTAGAGACCATTTGGCAGTCACACTTTATACGCAGTATTTT.

By share, this clonotype ranks as medium-sized. The chain employs TRBV5-6 and TRBJ1-5, with D unclear. V gave up 2 bases and J gave up 4 bases, with 10 bases separating them. CDR3 length: 14 residues. Germline CDR1 reads SGHDT; CDR2 reads YYEEEE. The CDR3 nucleotides are TGTGCCAGCAGCTTTAATCCGGGGAATCAGCCCCAGCATTTT. This sequence encodes CASSFNPGNQPQHF.